Sequencing of this T cell receptor (beta chain) was carried out in a study of blood T cell repertoires in COVID-19. Study as a whole: Sites in the United States, Italy and Spain provided acute and convalescent COVID-19 samples. T cells, B-cell-depleted T cells, or PBMCs supplied cDNA or gDNA.

V shed 0 bases and J 7 bases; nucleotides not matched to a gene: 7. CDR1 and CDR2 from the germline V gene are MGHRA and YSYEKL. The CDR3 runs to 17 residues. Authors' data handling: Reference gene primer amplification gave nucleated cell count estimates. The repertoire was sequenced with immunoSEQ multiplex PCR; TCRdb's copy has only in-frame clones and lacks some. That table is the source of V, J and clone size, and D and trimming were worked out from the DNA. In the table there are about 330,000 clones, more than 75% of which are singletons. This clone came up once. This rearrangement joins TRBV4-1 to TRBJ2-1; 12 bases are a match to TRBD2. Specimen: peripheral blood. The sequence was collected from a woman aged 45-65 years with active or convalescent COVID-19. The chain's CDR3 is CASSQDGTSGRMNEQFF. Here the CDR3 DNA reads TGCGCCAGCAGCCAAGATGGTACTAGCGGGAGGATGAATGAGCAGTTCTTC.